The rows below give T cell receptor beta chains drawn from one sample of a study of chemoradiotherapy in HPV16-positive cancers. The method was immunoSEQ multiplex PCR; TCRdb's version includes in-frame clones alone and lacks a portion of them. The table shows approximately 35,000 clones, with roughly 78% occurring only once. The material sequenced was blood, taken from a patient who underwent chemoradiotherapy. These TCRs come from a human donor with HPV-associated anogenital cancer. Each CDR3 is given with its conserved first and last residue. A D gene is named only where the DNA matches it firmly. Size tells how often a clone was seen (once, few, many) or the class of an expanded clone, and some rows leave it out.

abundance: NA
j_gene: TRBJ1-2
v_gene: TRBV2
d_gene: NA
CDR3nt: TGTGCCAGCAGACCAGGGTTTGGCTATGGCTACACCTTC
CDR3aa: CASRPGFGYGYTF

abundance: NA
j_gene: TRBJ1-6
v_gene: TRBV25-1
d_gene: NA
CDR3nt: TGTGCCAGCAGTGATCCGGGACAAAGTTCACCCCTCCACTTT
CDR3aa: CASSDPGQSSPLHF

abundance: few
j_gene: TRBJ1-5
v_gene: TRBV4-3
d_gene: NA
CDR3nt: TGCGCCAGCAGCCAAGATAACGGGCAGAATCAGCCCCAGCATTTT
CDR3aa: CASSQDNGQNQPQHF

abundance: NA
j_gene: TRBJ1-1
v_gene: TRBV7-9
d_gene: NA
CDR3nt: TGTGCCAGCAGGTTCGTCCCCGGGGATATGAACACTGAAGCTTTCTTT
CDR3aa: CASRFVPGDMNTEAFF

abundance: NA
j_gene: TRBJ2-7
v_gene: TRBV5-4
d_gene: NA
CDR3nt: TGTGCCAGCAGCTTCAGGGGCGAGCAGTACTTC
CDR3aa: CASSFRGEQYF

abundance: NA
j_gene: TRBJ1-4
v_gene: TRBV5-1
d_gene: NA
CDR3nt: TGCGCCAGCAGCTTGGGGGCAACTAATGAAAAACTGTTTTTT
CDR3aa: CASSLGATNEKLFF

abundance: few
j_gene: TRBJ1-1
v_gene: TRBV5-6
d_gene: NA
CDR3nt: TGTGCCAGCAGCAGCGAAGAAAAGTCCTATGATGTTCGGGGAACGGCTTTCTTT
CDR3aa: CASSSEEKSYDVRGTAFF

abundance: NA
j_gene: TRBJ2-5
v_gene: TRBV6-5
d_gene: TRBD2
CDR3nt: TGTGCCAGCATGGGCGGGGGGGAAGAGACCCAGTACTTC
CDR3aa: CASMGGGEETQYF

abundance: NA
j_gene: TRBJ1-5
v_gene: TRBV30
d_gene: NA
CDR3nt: TGTGCCTGGACAAGAACCCGGACCTTACCCCTTCCCAATCAGCCCCAGCATTTT
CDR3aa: CAWTRTRTLPLPNQPQHF

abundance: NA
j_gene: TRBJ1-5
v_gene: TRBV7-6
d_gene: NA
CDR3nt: TGTGCCAGCAGCCCGGTTCAGGGTCAGCCCCAGCATTTT
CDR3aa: CASSPVQGQPQHF

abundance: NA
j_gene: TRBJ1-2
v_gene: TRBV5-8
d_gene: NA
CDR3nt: TGTGCCAGCAGCTCGCGGTGGGGGGATGGCTACACCTTC
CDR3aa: CASSSRWGDGYTF

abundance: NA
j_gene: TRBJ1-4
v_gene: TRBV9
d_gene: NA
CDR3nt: TGTGCCAGCAGCGTAAGGGCAGGGGCGAATGAAAAACTGTTTTTT
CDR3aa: CASSVRAGANEKLFF

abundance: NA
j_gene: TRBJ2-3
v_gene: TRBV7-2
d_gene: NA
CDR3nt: TGTGCCAGCAGCCTAATCACCACAGATACGCAGTATTTT
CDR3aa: CASSLITTDTQYF

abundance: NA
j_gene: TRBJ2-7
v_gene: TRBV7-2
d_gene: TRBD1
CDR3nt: TGTGCCAGCAGCTTCGGGACAGCTACCTACGAGCAGTACTTC
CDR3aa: CASSFGTATYEQYF

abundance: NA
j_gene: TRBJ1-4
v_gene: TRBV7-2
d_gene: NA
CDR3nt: TGTGCCAGCAGCTTAGGGCTGGATCGCAATGAAAAACTGTTTTTT
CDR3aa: CASSLGLDRNEKLFF

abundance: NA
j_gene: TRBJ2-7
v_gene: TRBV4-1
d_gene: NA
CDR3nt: TGCGCCAGCAGCCAGGAGGGACACCCCTCCTACGAGCAGTACTTC
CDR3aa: CASSQEGHPSYEQYF

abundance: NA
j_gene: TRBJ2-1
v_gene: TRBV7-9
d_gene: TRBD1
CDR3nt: TGTGCCAGCAGCCCCCGGTTGTGGGACAGGGAGAAGGATGAGCAGTTCTTC
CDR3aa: CASSPRLWDREKDEQFF

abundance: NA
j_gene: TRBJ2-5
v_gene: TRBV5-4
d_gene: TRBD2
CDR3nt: TGTGCCAGCAGCCAACCGGGAGGCAGGGCGCAAGAGACCCAGTACTTC
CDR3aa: CASSQPGGRAQETQYF

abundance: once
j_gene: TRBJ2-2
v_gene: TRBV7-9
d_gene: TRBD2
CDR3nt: TGTGCCAGCAGCTTATCGGTAGCGGGGGGGAACACCGGGGAGCTGTTTTTT
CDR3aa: CASSLSVAGGNTGELFF

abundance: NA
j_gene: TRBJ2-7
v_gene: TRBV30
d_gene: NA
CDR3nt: TGTGCCTGGAGCCGTCCTGCCAGGGCGGAAGAGCAGTACTTC
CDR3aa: CAWSRPARAEEQYF

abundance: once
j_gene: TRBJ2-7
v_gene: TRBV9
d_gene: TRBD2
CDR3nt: TGTGCCAGCAGCGGGGGGGGTATCCACGAGCAGTACTTC
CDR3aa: CASSGGGIHEQYF

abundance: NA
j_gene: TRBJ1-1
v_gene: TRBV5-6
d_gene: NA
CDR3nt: TGTGCCAGCAGCAGAGAATTTGAAGCTTTCTTT
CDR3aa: CASSREFEAFF

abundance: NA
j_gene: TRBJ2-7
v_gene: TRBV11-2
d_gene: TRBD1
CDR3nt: TGTGCCAGCAGCTTAGGTACAGGGGGGACCTACGAGCAGTACTTC
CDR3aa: CASSLGTGGTYEQYF

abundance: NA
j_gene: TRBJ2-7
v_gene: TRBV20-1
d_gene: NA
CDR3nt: TGCGGGATGCAGGAGGGCTACGAGCAGTACTTC
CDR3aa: CGMQEGYEQYF

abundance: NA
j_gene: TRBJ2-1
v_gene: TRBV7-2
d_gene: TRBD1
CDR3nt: TGTGCCAGCAGCCGGACCGGACAGGCCCAAAGTGGGCAGTTCTTC
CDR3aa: CASSRTGQAQSGQFF

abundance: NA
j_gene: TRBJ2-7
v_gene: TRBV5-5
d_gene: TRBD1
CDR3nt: TGTGCCAGCAGCTTCTGGGACAGTTTCTACGAGCAGTACTTC
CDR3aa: CASSFWDSFYEQYF

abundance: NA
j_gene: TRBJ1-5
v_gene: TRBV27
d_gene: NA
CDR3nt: TGTGCCAGCAGGGCCGGGCGGAGCAATCAGCCCCAGCATTTT
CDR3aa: CASRAGRSNQPQHF

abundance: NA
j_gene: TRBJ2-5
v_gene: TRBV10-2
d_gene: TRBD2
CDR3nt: TGCGCCAGCAGTGTAGCTAGCGGGCAAGAGACCCAGTACTTC
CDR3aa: CASSVASGQETQYF

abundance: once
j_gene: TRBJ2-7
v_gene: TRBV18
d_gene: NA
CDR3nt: TGTGCCAGCTCACCAAGACAGGGAAGGGACTCCGACTTC
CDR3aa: CASSPRQGRDSDF

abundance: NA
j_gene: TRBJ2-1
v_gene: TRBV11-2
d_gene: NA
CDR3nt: TGTGCCAGCAGCTCGATAGGGGGGGGTGGTAACAATTACAATGAGCAGTTCTTC
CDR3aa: CASSSIGGGGNNYNEQFF

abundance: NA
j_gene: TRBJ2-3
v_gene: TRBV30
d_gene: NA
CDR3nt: TGTGCCTGGAGTAGGTGGGACCAGCTCCGGGATACGCAGTATTTT
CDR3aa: CAWSRWDQLRDTQYF

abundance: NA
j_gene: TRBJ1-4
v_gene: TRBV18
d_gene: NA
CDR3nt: TGTGCCAGTGCCGTAGGTCCCCGCGAAAAACTGTTTTTT
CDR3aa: CASAVGPREKLFF

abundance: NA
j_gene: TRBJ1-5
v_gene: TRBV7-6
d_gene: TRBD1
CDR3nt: TGTGCCAGCAGCCTGGGGCCGGGACAGCTGAATCAGCCCCAGCATTTT
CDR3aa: CASSLGPGQLNQPQHF

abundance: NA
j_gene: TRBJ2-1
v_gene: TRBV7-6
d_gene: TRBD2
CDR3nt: TGTGCCAGCAGCCGCGCACCAGGACTAGCGGCCTACAATGAGCAGTTCTTC
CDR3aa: CASSRAPGLAAYNEQFF

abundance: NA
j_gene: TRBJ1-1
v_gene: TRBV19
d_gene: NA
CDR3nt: TGTGCCAGTAGTATTAAGGTGAACACTGAAGCTTTCTTT
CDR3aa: CASSIKVNTEAFF

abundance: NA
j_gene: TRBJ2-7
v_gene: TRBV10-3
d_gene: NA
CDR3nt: TGTGCCATCAGGGGGTCCGGGGATCCCTACGAGCAGTACTTC
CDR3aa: CAIRGSGDPYEQYF

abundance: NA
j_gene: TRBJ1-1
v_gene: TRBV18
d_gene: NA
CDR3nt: TGTGCCAGCTCGCAGACAGCCATGAACACTGAAGCTTTCTTT
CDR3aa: CASSQTAMNTEAFF

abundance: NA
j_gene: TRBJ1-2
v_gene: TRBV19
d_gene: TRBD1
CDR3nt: TGTGCCAGTAGTCCCGGGACAGGGGGGGGACCTTATGGCTACACCTTC
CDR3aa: CASSPGTGGGPYGYTF

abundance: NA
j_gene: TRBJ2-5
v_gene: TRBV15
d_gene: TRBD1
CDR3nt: TGTGCCACCAGCGGGAGACAGGGCGCCCTCGGAGAGACCCAGTACTTC
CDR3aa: CATSGRQGALGETQYF

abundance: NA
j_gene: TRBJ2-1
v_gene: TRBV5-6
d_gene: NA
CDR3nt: TGTGCCAGCAGCTTGGCGAGACAGGTAGAGCAGTTCTTC
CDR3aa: CASSLARQVEQFF

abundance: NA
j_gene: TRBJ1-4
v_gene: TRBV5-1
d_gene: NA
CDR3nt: TGCGCCAGCAGCTTGGGTAGGGGGTATGACACAACTAATGAAAAACTGTTTTTT
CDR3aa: CASSLGRGYDTTNEKLFF

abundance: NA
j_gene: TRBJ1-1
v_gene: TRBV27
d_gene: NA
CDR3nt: TGTGCCAGCAGTTTTGAGGGGAATACTGAAGCTTTCTTT
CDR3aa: CASSFEGNTEAFF

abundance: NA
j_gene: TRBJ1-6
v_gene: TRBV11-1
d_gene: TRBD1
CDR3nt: TGTGCCAGCAGCTCCCGGGGACAGGGATCACCCCTCCACTTT
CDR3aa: CASSSRGQGSPLHF

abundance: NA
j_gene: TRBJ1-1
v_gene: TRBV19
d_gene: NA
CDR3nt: TGTGCCAGTAGTACTACACCGGACAGTGAAGCTTTCTTT
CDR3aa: CASSTTPDSEAFF

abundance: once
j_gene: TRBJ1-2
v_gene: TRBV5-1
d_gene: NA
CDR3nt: TGCGCCAGCAGCCTACAAGGGGTTACTGAGGGCTACACCTTC
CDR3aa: CASSLQGVTEGYTF

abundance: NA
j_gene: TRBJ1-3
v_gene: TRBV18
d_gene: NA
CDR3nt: TGTGCCAGCTCACCCCCCACTAGCTCTGGAAACACCATATATTTT
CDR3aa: CASSPPTSSGNTIYF

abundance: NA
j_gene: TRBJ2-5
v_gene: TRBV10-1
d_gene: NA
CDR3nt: TGCGCCAGCAGGAAACGTCGGGATGTGGGGATAGAGACCCAGTACTTC
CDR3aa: CASRKRRDVGIETQYF

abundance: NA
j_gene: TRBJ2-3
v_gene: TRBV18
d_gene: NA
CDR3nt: TGTGCCAGCTCACCACCTACCCATGGCACAGATACGCAGTATTTT
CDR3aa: CASSPPTHGTDTQYF

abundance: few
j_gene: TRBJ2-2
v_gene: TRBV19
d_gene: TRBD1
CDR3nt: TGTGCCAGTAGTATAACAGGGGGTAGCACCGGGGAGCTGTTTTTT
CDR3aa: CASSITGGSTGELFF